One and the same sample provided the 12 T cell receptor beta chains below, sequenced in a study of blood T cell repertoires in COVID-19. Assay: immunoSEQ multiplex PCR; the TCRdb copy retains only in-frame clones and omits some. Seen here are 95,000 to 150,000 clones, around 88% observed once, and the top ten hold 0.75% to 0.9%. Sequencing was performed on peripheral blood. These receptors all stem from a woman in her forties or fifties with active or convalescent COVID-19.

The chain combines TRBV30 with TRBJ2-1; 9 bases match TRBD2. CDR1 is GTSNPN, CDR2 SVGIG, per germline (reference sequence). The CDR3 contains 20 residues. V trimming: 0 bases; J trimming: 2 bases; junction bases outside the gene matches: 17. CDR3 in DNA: TGTGCCTGGAGTGTACCTTTGTTTCTCGTAGCGGGAGACCCCTACAATGAGCAGTTCTTC. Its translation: CAWSVPLFLVAGDPYNEQFF.

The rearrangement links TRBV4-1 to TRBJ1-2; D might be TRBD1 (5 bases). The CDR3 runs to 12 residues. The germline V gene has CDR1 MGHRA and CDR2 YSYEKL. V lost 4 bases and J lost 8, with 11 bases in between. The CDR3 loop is CASSRATGGYTF. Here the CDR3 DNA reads TGCGCCAGCAGCCGCGCTACAGGAGGCTACACCTTC.

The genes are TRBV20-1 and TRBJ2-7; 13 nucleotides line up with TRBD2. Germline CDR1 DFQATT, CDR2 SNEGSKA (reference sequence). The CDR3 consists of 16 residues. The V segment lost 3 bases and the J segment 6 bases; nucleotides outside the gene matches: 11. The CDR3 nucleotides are TGCAGTGCTAGTCCCATAGGACTAGCGGGAGTCGGCGAGCAGTACTTC. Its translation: CSASPIGLAGVGEQYF.

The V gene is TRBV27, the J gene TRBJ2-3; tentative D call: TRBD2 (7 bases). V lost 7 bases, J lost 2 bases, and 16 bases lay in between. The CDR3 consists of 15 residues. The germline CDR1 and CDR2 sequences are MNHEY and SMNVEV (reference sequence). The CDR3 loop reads CASNHTRGATDTQYF. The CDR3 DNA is TGTGCCAGCAACCACACTCGGGGGGCCACAGATACGCAGTATTTT.

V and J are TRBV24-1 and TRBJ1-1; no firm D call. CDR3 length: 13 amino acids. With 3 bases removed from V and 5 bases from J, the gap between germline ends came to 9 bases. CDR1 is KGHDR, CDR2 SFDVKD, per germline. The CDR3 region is CATSDTRRTEAFF. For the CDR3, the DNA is TGTGCCACCAGTGATACCCGGAGGACTGAAGCTTTCTTT.

CDR3 loop: CASSLGSSSGNTIYF. CDR3 in DNA: TGTGCCAGCAGCTTAGGTTCCAGCTCTGGAAACACCATATATTTT. The J gene is TRBJ1-3, the V gene TRBV11-2; D is undetermined. Germline lookup yields CDR1 SGHAT and CDR2 FQNNGV. The CDR3 extends over 15 amino acids. Trimming took 1 base from V and 0 from J, leaving 7 bases between them.

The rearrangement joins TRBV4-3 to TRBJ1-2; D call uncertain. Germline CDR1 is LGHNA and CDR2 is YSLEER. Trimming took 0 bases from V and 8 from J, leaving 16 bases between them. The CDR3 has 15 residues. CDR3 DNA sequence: TGCGCCAGCAGCCAAGATCGCGGGGTCCCCGGGGGCTACACCTTC. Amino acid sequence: CASSQDRGVPGGYTF.

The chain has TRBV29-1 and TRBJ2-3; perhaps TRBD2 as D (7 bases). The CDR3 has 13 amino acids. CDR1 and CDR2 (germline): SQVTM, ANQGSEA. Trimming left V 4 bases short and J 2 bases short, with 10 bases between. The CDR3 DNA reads TGCAGCGTTGGGGGGGGGCCCACAGATACGCAGTATTTT. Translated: CSVGGGPTDTQYF.

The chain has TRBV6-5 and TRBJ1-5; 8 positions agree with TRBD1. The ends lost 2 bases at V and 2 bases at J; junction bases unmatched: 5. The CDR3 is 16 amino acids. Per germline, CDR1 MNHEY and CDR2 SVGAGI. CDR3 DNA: TGTGCCAGCAGTTACGAGACAGGGGTTGGCAATCAGCCCCAGCATTTT. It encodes CASSYETGVGNQPQHF.

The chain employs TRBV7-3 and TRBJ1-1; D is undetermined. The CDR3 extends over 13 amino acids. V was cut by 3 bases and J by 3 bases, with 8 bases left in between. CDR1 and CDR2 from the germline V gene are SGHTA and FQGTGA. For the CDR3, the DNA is TGTGCCAGCAGCTTGGCCCCTGACACTGAAGCTTTCTTT. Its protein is CASSLAPDTEAFF.

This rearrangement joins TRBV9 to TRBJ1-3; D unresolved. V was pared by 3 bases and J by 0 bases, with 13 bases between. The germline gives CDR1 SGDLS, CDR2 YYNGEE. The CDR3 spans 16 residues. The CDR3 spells CASSGPPDNSGNTIYF. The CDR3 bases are TGTGCCAGCAGCGGACCGCCCGACAACTCTGGAAACACCATATATTTT.

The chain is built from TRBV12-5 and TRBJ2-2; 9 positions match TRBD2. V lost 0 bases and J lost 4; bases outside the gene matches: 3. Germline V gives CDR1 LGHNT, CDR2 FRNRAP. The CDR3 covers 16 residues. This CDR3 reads CASGLVLAGTTGELFF. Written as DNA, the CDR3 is TGTGCTAGTGGTTTGGTACTAGCGGGTACCACCGGGGAGCTGTTTTTT.